The clone carrying this T cell receptor (beta chain) appeared once. Its target is not known. The data stem from a study of circulating and synovial CD4+ cells in juvenile arthritis. This CDR3 is 11 amino acids long. V was shortened by 7 bases and J by 7 bases, with 14 bases between the two germline ends. The germline gives CDR1 SQVTM, CDR2 ANQGSEA. The study, taken as a whole, reports: Compared with bulk blood, circulating pathogenic-like lymphocytes shared substantially more CDR3 sequences with synovial T cells. Diversity here was lower than in bulk blood CD4 cells.

Profiled with immunoSEQ multiplex PCR; TCRdb holds only in-frame clones, not every one. The table shows about 16,000 clones, with more than 75% occurring only once. Sequencing used CD4+ T cells from blood. The V call is TRBV29-1, the J call TRBJ2-7, with a tentative D call TRBD2 (7 bases). The clonotype comes from a human donor with juvenile idiopathic arthritis. The CDR3 loop reads CSAEKGGEQYF. The CDR3 DNA reads as TGCAGCGCCGAAAAGGGGGGGGAGCAGTACTTC.